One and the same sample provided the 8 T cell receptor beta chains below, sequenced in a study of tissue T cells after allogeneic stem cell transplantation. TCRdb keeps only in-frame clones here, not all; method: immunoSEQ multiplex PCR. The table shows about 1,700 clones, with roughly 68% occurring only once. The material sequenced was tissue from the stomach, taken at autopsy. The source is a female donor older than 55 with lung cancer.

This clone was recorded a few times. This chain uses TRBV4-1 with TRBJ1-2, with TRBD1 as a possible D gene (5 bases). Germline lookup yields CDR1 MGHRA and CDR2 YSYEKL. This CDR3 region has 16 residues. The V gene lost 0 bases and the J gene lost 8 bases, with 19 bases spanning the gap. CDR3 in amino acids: CASSQDRFPGRYGYTF. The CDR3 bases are TGCGCCAGCAGCCAAGATCGTTTCCCAGGGAGGTACGGCTACACCTTC.

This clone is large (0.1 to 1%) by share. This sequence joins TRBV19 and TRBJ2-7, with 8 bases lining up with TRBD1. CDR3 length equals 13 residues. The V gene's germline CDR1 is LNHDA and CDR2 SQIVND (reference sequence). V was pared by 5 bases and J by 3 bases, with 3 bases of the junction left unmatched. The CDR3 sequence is CASSVTGGYEQYF. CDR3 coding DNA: TGTGCCAGTAGTGTCACAGGGGGCTACGAGCAGTACTTC. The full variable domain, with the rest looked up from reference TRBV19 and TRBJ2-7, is DGGITQSPKYLFRKEGQNVTLSCEQNLNHDAMYWYRQDPGQGLRLIYYSQIVNDFQKGDIAEGYSVSREKKESFPLTVTSAQKNPTAFYLCASSVTGGYEQYFGPGTRLTVT.

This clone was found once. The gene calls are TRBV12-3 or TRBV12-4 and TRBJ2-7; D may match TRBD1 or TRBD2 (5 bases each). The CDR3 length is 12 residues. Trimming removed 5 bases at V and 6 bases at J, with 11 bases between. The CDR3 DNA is TGTGCCAGCAGTCCCGGGGCCCGCGAGCAGTACTTC. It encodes CASSPGAREQYF.

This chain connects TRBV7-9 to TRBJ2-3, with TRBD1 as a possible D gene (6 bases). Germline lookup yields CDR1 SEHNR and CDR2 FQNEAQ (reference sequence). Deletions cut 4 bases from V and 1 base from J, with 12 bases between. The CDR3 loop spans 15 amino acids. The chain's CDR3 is CASSSTGWGTDTQYF. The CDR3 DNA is TGTGCCAGCAGCTCTACAGGGTGGGGCACAGATACGCAGTATTTT.

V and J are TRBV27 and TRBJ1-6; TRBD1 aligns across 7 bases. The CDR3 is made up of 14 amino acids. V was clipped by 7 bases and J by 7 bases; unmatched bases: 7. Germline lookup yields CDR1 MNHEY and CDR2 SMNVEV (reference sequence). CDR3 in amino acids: CASTPGQMNSPLHF. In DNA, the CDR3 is TGTGCCAGCACCCCGGGACAGATGAATTCACCCCTCCACTTT.

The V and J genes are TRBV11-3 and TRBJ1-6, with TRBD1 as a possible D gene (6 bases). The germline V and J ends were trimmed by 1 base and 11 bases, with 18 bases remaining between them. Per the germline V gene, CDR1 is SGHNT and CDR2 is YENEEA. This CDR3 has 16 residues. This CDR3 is CASSLVVTGLATPLHF. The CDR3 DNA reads TGTGCCAGCAGCTTAGTAGTCACAGGGCTGGCTACACCCCTCCACTTT.

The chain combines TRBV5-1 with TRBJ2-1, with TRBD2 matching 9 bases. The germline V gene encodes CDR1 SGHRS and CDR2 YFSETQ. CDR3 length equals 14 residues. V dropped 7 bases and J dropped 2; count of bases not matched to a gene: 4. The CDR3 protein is CASRLAETYNEQFF. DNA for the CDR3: TGCGCCAGCCGACTAGCGGAAACCTACAATGAGCAGTTCTTC. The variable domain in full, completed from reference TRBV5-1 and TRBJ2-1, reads KAGVTQTPRYLIKTRGQQVTLSCSPISGHRSVSWYQQTPGQGLQFLFEYFSETQRNKGNFPGRFSGRQFSNSRSEMNVSTLELGDSALYLCASRLAETYNEQFFGPGTRLTVL.

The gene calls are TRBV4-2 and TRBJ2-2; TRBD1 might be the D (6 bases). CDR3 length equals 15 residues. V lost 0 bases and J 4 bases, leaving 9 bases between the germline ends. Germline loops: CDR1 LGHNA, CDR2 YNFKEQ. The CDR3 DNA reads TGTGCCAGCAGCCAAGATCCAGGGGTCACCGGGGAGCTGTTTTTT. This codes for CASSQDPGVTGELFF.